This T cell receptor beta chain is from a study of cytomegalovirus exposure and HLA in healthy donors. Whole-study findings and limits: The finding came from a later analysis; first-cohort TCR clusters tended to co-occur in the 90 to 150 validation repertoires. Altogether, 170 or so TCR beta chains were recorded as cytomegalovirus-associated.

Turning to this clone: What it binds is not known.

Losses at the gene ends were 0 bases for V and 5 bases for J; bases not matched to a gene: 15. CDR3 length equals 19 residues. Germline V lookup: CDR1 SGDLS, CDR2 YYNGEE. The table came from immunoSEQ multiplex PCR; TCRdb's copy has only in-frame clones and leaves some out. The sample lists roughly 150,000 clones, roughly 89% occurring once. The sequence was collected from a woman under 30 in good health and CMV-seropositive. The sample comprised PBMCs. The rearrangement uses TRBV9 and TRBJ2-5; 11 nucleotides agree with TRBD2. The CDR3 DNA sequence: TGTGCCAGCAGCGTAGAAGGTAGCGGGAGGGCCGGGTATGGCGAGACCCAGTACTTC. It codes for CASSVEGSGRAGYGETQYF.